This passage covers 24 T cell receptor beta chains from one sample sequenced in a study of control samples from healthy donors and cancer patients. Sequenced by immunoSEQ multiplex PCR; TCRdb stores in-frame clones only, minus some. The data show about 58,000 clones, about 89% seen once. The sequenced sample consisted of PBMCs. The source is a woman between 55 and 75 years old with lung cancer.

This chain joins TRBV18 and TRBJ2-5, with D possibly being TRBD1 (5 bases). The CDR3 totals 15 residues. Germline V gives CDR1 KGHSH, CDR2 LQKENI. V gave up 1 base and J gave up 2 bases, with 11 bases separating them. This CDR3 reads CASSPRAGSQETQYF. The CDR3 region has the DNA TGTGCCAGCTCACCACGGGCAGGGTCTCAAGAGACCCAGTACTTC.

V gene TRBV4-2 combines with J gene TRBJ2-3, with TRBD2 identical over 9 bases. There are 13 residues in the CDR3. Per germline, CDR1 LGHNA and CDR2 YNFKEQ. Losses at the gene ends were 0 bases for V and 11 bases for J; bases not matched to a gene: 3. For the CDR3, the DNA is TGTGCCAGCAGCCAAGAGCGGGGGGGCGGGCAGTATTTT. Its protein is CASSQERGGGQYF.

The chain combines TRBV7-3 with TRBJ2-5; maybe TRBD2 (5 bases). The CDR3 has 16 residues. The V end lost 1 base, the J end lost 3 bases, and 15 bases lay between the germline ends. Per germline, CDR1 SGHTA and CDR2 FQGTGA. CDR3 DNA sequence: TGTGCCAGCAGCTTAAGTAGCAGGACTGGGGAAGAGACCCAGTACTTC. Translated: CASSLSSRTGEETQYF. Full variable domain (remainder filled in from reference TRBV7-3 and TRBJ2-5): GAGVSQTPSNKVTEKGKYVELRCDPISGHTALYWYRQSLGQGPEFLIYFQGTGAADDSGLPNDRFFAVRPEGSVSTLKIQRTERGDSAVYLCASSLSSRTGEETQYFGPGTRLLVL.

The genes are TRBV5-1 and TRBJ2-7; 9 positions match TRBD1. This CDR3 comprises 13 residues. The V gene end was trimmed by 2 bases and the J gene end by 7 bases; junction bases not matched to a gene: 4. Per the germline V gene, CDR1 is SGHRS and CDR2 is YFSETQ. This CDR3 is CASSLQGATEQYF. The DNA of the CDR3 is TGCGCCAGCAGCTTACAGGGGGCAACGGAGCAGTACTTC.

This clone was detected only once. Here the CDR3 reads CASSEGIWGVNEQFF. Written as DNA, the CDR3 is TGCGCCAGCAGTGAAGGAATATGGGGTGTCAATGAGCAGTTCTTC. This rearrangement joins TRBV10-1 to TRBJ2-1; D remains ambiguous. Looked up from germline, CDR1 is WNHNN and CDR2 is SYGVQD (reference sequence). This CDR3 comprises 15 residues. V shed 3 bases and J shed 6 bases, with 15 bases lying between them.

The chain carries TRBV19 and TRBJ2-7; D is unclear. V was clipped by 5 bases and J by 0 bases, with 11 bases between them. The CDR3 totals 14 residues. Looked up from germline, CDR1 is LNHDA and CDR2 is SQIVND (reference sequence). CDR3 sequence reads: CASSRQESSYEQYF. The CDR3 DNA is TGTGCCAGTAGTCGGCAGGAAAGCTCCTACGAGCAGTACTTC.

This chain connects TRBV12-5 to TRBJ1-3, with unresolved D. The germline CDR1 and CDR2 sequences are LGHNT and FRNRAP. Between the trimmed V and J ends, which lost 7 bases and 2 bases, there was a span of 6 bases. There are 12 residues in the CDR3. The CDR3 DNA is TGTGCTAGTGCCCCCGCTGGAAACACCATATATTTT. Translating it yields CASAPAGNTIYF.

This CDR3 reads CASSPPALGDNYGYTF. The CDR3 coding sequence is TGTGCCAGCAGTCCCCCCGCGTTGGGGGATAACTATGGCTACACCTTC. The V and J genes are TRBV28 and TRBJ1-2; D might be TRBD1 (5 bases). Trimming removed 5 bases at V and 1 base at J, with 17 bases between. Germline assignment: CDR1 MDHEN and CDR2 SYDVKM. The CDR3 totals 16 residues.

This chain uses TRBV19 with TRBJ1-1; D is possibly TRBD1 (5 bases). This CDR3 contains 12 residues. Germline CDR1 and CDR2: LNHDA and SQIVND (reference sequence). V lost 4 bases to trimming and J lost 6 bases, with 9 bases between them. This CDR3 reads CASSRGIPEAFF. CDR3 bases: TGTGCCAGTAGTAGGGGGATACCTGAAGCTTTCTTT.

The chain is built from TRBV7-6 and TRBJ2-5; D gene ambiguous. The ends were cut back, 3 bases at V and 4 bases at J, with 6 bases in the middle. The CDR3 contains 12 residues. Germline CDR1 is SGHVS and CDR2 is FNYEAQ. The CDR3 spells CASSFFGETQYF. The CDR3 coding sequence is TGTGCCAGCAGCTTTTTCGGAGAGACCCAGTACTTC.

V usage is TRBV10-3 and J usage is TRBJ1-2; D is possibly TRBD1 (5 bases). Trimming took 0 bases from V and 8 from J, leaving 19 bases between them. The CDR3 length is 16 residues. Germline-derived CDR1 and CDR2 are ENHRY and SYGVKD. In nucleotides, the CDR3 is TGTGCCATCAGTGAGTCCTTAACGGGCAGGGAAGGGGGCTACACCTTC. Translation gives CAISESLTGREGGYTF.

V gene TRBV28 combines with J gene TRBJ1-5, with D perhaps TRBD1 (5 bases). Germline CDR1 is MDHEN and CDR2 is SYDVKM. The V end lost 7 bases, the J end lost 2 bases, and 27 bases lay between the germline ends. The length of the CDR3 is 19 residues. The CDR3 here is CASNKVWSQNRGGNQPQHF. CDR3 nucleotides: TGTGCCAGCAACAAAGTGTGGTCTCAAAATCGAGGGGGCAATCAGCCCCAGCATTTT.

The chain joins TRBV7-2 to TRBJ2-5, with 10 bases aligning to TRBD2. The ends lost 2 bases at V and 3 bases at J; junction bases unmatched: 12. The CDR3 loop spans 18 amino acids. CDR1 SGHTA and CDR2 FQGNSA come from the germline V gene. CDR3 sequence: CASSLRVVAGGGKETQYF. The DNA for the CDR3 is TGTGCCAGCAGCTTACGGGTCGTAGCGGGGGGTGGCAAAGAGACCCAGTACTTC.

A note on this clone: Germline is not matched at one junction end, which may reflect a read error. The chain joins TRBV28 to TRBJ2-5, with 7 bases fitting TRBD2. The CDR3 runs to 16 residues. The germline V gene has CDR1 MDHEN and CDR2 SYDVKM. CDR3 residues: CASSLSPGGTWETQYF. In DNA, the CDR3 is TGTGCCAGCAGCTTATCGCCGGGGGGTACCTGGGAGACCCAGTACTTC.

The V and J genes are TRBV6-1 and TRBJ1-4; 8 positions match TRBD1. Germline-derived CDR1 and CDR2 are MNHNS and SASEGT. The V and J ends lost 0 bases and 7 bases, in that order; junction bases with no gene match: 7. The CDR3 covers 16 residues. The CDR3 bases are TGTGCCAGCAGTGAAGCGGGAGGCAGGGGGCCTGAAAAACTGTTTTTT. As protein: CASSEAGGRGPEKLFF.

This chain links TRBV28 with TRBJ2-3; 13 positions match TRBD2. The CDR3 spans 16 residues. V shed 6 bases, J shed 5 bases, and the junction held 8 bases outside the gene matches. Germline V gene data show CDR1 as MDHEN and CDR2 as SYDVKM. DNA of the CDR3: TGTGCCAGCAGGGGGGGACTAGCGGGAAGGTTAGATACGCAGTATTTT. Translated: CASRGGLAGRLDTQYF.

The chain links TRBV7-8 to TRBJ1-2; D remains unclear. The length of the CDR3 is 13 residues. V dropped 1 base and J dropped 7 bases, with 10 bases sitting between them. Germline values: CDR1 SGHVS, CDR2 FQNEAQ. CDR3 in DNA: TGTGCCAGCAGCTTAGACATAACTAGTGGCTACACCTTC. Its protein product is CASSLDITSGYTF. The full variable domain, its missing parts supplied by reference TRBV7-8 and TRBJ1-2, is GAGVSQSPRYKVAKRGQDVALRCDPISGHVSLFWYQQALGQGPEFLTYFQNEAQLDKSGLPSDRFFAERPEGSVSTLKIQRTQQEDSAVYLCASSLDITSGYTFGSGTRLTVV.

In DNA form, the CDR3 reads TGTGCCAGCAGTGAAGCAGGGACAGGGGTGTACGAGCAGTACTTC. Translation: CASSEAGTGVYEQYF. This rearrangement joins TRBV2 to TRBJ2-7, with 10 bases matching TRBD1. The CDR3 covers 15 residues. Germline V gene lookup returns CDR1 SNHLY and CDR2 FYNNEI. Germline trimming cut 0 bases from V and 4 bases from J; bases unmatched to any gene: 3.

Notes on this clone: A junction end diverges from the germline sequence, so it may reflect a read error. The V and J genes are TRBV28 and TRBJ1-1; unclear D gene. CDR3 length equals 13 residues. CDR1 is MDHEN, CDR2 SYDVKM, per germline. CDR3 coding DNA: TGTGCCAGCAGTTTGCGGCATCGGGAGGCAGCGATCTTT. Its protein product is CASSLRHREAAIF.

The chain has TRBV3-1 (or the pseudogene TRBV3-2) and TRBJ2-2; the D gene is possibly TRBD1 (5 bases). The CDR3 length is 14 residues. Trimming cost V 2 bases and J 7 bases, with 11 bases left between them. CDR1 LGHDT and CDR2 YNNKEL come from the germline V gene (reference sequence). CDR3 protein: CASSQLQGGGELFF. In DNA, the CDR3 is TGTGCCAGCAGCCAACTCCAGGGCGGCGGGGAGCTGTTTTTT.

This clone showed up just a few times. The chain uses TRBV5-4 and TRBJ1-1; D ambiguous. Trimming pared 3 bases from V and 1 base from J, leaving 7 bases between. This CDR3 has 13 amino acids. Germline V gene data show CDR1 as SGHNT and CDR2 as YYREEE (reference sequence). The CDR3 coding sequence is TGTGCCAGCAGCTCAAATACGAACACTGAAGCTTTCTTT. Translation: CASSSNTNTEAFF.

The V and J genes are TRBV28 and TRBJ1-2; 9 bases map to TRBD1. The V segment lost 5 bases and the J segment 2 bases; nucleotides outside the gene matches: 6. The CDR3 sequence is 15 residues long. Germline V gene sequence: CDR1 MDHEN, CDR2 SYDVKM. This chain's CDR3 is CASSPGTGTNYGYTF. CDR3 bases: TGTGCCAGCAGTCCCGGGACAGGGACGAACTATGGCTACACCTTC.

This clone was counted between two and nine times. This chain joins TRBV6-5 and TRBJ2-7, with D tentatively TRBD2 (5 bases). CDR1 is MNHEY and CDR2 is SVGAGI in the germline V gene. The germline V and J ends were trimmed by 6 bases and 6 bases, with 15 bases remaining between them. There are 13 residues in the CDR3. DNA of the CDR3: TGTGCCAGCAGCCCCTCTCTAGCTAGCGAGCAGTACTTC. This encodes CASSPSLASEQYF.

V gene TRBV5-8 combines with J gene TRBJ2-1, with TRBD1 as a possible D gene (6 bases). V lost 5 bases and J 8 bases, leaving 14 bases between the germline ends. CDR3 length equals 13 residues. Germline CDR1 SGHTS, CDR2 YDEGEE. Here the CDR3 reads CASRRTGPDEQFF. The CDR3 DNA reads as TGTGCCAGCAGGCGAACAGGGCCCGATGAGCAGTTCTTC.